The source of this T cell receptor beta chain is a study of T cell responses to AZD1222 COVID-19 vaccine. This CDR3 has 15 amino acids. Germline V lookup: CDR1 SGDLS, CDR2 YYNGEE. The J segment lost 1 base and the V segment lost 2 bases, leaving 1 base of the junction unmatched. The assay was immunoSEQ multiplex PCR, and TCRdb's table has in-frame clones only and misses some. The data hold about 100,000 clones, with approximately 86% observed a single time. This clone appeared a single time. The chain has TRBV9 and TRBJ2-3; 10 bases are a match to TRBD2. This sequence originates from an adult in good health. The specimen comprised peripheral blood, sampled on day 0 of AZD1222 vaccination. CDR3 residues: CASSVGTSGTDTQYF. The CDR3 nucleotides are TGTGCCAGCAGCGTGGGGACTAGCGGCACAGATACGCAGTATTTT. Based on the CDR3 plus reference TRBV9 and TRBJ2-3, the full variable domain is DSGVTQTPKHLITATGQRVTLRCSPRSGDLSVYWYQQSLDQGLQFLIQYYNGEERAKGNILERFSAQQFPDLHSELNLSSLELGDSALYFCASSVGTSGTDTQYFGPGTRLTVL.